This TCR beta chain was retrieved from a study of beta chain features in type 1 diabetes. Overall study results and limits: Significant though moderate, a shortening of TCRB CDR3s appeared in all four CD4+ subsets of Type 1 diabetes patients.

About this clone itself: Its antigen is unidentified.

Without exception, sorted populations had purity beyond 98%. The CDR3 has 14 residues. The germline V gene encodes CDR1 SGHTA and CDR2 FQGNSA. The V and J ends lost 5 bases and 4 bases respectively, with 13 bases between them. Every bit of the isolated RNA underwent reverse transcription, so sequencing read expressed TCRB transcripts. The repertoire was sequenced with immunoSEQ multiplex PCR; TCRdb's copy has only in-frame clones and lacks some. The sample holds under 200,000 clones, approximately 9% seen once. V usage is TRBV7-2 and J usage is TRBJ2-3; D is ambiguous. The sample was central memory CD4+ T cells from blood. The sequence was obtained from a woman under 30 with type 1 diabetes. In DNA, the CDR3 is TGTGCCAGCAGCCCATGGGCTCAGGCAGATACGCAGTATTTT. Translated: CASSPWAQADTQYF.